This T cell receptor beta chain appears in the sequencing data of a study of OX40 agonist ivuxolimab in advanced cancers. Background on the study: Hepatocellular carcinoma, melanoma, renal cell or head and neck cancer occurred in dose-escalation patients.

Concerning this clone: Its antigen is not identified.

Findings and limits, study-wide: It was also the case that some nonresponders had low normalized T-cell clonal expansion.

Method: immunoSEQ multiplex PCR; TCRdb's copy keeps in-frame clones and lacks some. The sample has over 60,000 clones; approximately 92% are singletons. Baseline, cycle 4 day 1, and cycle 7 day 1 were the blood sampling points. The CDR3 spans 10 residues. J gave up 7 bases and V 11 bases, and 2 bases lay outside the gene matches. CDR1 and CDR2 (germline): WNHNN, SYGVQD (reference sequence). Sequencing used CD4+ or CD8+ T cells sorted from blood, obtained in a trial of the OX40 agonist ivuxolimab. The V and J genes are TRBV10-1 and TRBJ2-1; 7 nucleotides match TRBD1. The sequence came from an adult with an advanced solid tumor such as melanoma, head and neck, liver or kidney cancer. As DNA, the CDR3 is TGCGCCGCACAGGGGAATGAGCAGTTCTTC. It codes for CAAQGNEQFF.